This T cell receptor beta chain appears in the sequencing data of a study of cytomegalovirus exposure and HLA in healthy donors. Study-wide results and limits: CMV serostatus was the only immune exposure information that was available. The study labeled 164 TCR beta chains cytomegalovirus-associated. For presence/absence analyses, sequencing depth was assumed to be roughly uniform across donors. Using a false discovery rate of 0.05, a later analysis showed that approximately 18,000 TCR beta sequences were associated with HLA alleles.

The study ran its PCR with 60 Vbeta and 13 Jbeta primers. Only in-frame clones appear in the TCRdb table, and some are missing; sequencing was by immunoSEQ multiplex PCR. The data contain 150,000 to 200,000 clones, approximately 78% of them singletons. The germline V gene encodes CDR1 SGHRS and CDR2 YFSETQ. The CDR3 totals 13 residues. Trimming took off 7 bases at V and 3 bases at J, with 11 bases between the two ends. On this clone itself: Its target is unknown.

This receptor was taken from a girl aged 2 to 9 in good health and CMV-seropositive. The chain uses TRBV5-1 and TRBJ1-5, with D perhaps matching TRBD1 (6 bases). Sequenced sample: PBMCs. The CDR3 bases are TGCGCCAGCCGGACAGAGCTCAATCAGCCCCAGCATTTT. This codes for CASRTELNQPQHF.